This TCR beta chain was identified during a study of vaccination effects on CD4 cells after COVID-19. Before sequencing, viral peptide pools were used by the ViraFEST assay to expand antigen-specific CD4+ T cells. Upon completion of roughly ten days in culture, CD4+ T cells were isolated. Each well held 2 million to 2.5 million PBMC cultured with around 9 ug/ml peptides and roughly 9 IU/ml IL-2. On day 3 and again on day 7, half the medium was replaced with IL-2 medium. Whole-study findings and limits: The study found that only 1 of 255 vaccine-induced clones from healthy vaccinees cross-reacted with common cold coronaviruses. Marked contraction was observed in infection-induced and vaccine-induced clones late after vaccination.

This CDR3 spans 15 amino acids. CDR1 SNHLY and CDR2 FYNNEI come from the germline V gene. Trimming at V came to 3 bases and at J to 4 bases, leaving 8 bases not matched to a gene. Of note for this clone: Its antigen remains unknown.

Profiled with immunoSEQ multiplex PCR; TCRdb holds only in-frame clones, not every one. The top ten hold approximately 10% of the sample, which has 20,000 or so clones, about three quarters seen once. This clonotype originated in a human donor who received a COVID-19 vaccine. Source: CD4+ T cells from PBMCs cultured with HCoV-229E spike peptides, taken before COVID-19 vaccination. This rearrangement joins TRBV2 to TRBJ2-5; 7 positions agree with TRBD2. The CDR3 coding sequence is TGTGCCAGCAGTGATTTGCGGGGAGGGCGAGAGACCCAGTACTTC. Protein sequence: CASSDLRGGRETQYF.